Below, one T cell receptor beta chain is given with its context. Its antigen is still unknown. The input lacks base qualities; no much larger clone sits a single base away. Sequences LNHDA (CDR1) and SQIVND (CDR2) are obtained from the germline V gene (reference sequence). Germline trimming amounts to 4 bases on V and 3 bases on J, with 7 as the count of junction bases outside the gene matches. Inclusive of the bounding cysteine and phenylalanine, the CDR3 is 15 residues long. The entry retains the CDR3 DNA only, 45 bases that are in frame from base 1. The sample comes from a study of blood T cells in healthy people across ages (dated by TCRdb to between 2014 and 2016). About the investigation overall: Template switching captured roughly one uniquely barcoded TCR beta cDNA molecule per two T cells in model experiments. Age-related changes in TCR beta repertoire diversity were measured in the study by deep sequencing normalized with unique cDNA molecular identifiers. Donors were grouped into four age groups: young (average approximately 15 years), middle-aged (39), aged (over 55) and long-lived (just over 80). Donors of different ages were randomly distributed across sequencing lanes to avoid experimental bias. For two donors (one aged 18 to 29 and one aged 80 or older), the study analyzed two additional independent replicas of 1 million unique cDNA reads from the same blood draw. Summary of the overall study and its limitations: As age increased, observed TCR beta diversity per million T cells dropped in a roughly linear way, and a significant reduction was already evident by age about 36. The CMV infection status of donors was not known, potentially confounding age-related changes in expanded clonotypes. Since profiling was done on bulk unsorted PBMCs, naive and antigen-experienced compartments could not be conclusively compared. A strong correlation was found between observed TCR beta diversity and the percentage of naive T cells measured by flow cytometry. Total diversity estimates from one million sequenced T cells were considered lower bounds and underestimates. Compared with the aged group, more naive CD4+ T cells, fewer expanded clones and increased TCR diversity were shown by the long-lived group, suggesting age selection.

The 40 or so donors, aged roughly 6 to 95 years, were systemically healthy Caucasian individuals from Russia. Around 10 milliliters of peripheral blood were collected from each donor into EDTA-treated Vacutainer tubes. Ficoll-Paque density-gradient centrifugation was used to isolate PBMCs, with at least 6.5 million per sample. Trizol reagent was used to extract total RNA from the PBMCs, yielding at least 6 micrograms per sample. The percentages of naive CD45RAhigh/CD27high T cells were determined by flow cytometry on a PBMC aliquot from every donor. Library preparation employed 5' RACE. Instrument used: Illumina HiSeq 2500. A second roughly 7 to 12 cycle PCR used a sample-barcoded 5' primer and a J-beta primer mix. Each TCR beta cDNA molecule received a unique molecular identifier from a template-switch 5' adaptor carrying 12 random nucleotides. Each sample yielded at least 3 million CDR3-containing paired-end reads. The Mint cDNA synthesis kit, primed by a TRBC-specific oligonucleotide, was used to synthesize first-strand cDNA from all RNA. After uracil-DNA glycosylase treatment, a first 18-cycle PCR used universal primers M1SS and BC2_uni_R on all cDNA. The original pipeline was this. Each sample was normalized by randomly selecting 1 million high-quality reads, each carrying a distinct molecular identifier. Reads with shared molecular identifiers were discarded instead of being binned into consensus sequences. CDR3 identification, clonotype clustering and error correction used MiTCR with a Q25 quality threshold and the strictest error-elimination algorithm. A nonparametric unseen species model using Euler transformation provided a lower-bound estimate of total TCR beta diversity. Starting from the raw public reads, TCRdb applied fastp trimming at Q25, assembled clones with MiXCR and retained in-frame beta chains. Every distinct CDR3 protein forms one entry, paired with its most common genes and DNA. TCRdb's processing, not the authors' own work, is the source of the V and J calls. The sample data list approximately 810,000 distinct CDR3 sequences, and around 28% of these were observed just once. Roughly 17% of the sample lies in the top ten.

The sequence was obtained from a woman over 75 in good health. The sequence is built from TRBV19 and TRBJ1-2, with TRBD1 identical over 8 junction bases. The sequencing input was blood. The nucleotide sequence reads TGTGCCAGTAGTAAAAGGGGACAGGAACACTATGGCTACACCTTC. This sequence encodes CASSKRGQEHYGYTF.